The entry that follows covers one T cell receptor beta chain sequence. This sample is drawn from a study of blood T cell repertoires in COVID-19. Across the study: Acute and convalescent COVID-19 samples came from the United States, Italy and Spain.

V was clipped by 5 bases and J by 4 bases; unmatched bases: 8. CDR1 MNHEY and CDR2 SMNVEV come from the germline V gene (reference sequence). CDR3 size: 15 residues. Per the study methods: Estimates of nucleated cell counts were drawn from the amplification of reference gene primers. Only in-frame clones appear in the TCRdb table, and some are missing; sequencing was by immunoSEQ multiplex PCR. V, J and clone size derive from that table, while D and trimming were established from the DNA sequence. The table shows tens of thousands of clones, with around four fifths occurring only once. Sequencing was carried out using peripheral blood. The genes are TRBV27 and TRBJ2-7; 10 bases align to TRBD2. This receptor was obtained from a human donor in a cohort sampled during active COVID-19. CDR3 coding DNA: TGTGCCAGCAGTCACTTAGCGGGAGGTCTATACGAGCAGTACTTC. Residues: CASSHLAGGLYEQYF.